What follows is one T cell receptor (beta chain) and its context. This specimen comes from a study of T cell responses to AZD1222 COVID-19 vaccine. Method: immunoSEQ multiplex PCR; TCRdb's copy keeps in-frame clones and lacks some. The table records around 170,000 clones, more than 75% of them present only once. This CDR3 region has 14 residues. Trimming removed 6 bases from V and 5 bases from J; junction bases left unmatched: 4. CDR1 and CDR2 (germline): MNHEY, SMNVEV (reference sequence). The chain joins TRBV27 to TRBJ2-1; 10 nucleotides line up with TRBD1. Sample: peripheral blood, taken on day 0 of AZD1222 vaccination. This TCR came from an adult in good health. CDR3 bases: TGTGCCAGCAGCGGGACAGGGGTGCACAATGAGCAGTTCTTC. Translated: CASSGTGVHNEQFF.